This T cell receptor beta chain is from a study of blood T cell repertoires in COVID-19. In the study overall: Some COVID-19 samples were acute and others convalescent; all came from the United States, Italy and Spain. In each case, the material was cDNA or gDNA derived from T cells, B-cell-depleted T cells, or PBMCs.

Study processing details: Amplification of reference gene primers provided the estimated nucleated cell counts. The method was immunoSEQ multiplex PCR; TCRdb's version includes in-frame clones alone and lacks a portion of them. V, J and clone size are taken as reported in that table, and D and trimming were inferred from the DNA itself. The table includes more than 200,000 clones, around nine tenths detected once. Trimming removed 4 bases from V and 0 bases from J; junction bases left unmatched: 7. CDR3 length equals 16 residues. The germline CDR1 and CDR2 sequences are SGHRS and YFSETQ. The source is a woman in her 40s who had recovered from COVID-19. Sequenced sample: peripheral blood. The chain couples TRBV5-1 to TRBJ1-1; 9 nucleotides align to TRBD1. The CDR3 loop is CASSRGQGKLNTEAFF. CDR3 coding DNA: TGCGCCAGCAGCAGAGGACAGGGGAAATTGAACACTGAAGCTTTCTTT.